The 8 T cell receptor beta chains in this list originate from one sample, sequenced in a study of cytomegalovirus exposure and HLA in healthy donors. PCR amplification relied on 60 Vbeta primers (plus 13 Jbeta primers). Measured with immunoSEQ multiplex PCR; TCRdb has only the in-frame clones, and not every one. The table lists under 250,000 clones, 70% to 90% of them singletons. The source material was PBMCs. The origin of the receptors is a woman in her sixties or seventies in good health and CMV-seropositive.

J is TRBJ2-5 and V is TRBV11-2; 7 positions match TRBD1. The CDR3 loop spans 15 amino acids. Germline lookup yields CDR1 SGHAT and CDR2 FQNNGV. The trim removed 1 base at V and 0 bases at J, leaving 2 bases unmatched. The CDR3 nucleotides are TGTGCCAGCAGCTTAGGGACAGGAAACCAAGAGACCCAGTACTTC. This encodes CASSLGTGNQETQYF.

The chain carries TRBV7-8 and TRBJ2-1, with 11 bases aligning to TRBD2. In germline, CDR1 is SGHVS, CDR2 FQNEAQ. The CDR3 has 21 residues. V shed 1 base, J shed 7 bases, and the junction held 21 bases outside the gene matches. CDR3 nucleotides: TGTGCCAGCAGCTTAGTATTTAGGGCAGGGTTCCTAGCGGGAGGTGGGAATGAGCAGTTCTTC. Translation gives CASSLVFRAGFLAGGGNEQFF.

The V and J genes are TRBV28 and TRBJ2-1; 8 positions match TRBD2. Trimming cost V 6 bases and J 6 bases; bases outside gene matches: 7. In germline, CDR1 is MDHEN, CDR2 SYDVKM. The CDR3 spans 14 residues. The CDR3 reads CASSYLGTSNEQFF. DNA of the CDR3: TGTGCCAGCAGCTACCTTGGGACTAGCAATGAGCAGTTCTTC.

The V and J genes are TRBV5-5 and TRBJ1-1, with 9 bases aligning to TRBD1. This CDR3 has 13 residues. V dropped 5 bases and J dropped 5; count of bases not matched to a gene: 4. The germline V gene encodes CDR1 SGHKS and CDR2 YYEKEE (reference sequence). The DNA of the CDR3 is TGTGCCAGCAGGGACAGGGGAAAGACTGAAGCTTTCTTT. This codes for CASRDRGKTEAFF.

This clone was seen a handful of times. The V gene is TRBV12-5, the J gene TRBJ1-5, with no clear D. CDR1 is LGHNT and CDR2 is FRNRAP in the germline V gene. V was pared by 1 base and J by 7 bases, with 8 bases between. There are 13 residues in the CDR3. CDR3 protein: CASGLGERQPQHF. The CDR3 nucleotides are TGTGCTAGTGGTTTGGGAGAGAGGCAGCCCCAGCATTTT.

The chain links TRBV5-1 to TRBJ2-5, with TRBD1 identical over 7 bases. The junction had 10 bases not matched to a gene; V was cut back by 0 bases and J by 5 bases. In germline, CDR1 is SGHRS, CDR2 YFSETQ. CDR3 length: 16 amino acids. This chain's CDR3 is CASSLDTLTGEETQYF. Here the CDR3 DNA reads TGCGCCAGCAGCTTGGATACCCTAACAGGGGAGGAGACCCAGTACTTC.

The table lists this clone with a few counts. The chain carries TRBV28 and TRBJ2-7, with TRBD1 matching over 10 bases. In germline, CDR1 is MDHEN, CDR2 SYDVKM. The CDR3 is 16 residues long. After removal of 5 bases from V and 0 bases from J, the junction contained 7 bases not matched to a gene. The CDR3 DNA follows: TGTGCCAGCAGTAGACGGACAGGGGGGAGCTCCTACGAGCAGTACTTC. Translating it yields CASSRRTGGSSYEQYF.

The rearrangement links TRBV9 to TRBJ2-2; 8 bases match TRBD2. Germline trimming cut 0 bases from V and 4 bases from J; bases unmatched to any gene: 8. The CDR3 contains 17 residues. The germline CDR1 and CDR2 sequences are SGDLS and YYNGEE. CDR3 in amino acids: CASSVGVNGRATGELFF. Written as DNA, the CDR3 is TGTGCCAGCAGCGTAGGAGTGAACGGGAGGGCCACCGGGGAGCTGTTTTTT.